These 32 T cell receptor beta chains originate from one sample sequenced in a study of technical replicates of blood from a few donors. Using immunoSEQ multiplex PCR, the repertoire was profiled, and TCRdb retains in-frame clones only, with some absent. The table shows 75,000 to 100,000 clones, with approximately 94% occurring only once. Source material: T cells isolated from PBMCs. These receptors all come from a human donor in good health.

The CDR3 bases are TGTGCCAGCAGCCCGAGTGACTGGGACACCGGGGAGCTGTTTTTT. Its translation is CASSPSDWDTGELFF. The chain carries TRBV7-3 and TRBJ2-2; D not certain. Germline lookup yields CDR1 SGHTA and CDR2 FQGTGA. V dropped 5 bases and J dropped 3 bases, with 13 bases sitting between them. This CDR3 comprises 15 residues.

This chain links TRBV27 with TRBJ1-1; a weak D match, TRBD1 (5 bases). CDR3 length: 14 amino acids. Germline CDR1 reads MNHEY; CDR2 reads SMNVEV (reference sequence). Between the trimmed V and J ends, which lost 2 bases and 5 bases, there was a span of 12 bases. DNA for the CDR3: TGTGCCAGCAGTTTACAGGCCGGGGGAACTGAAGCTTTCTTT. This encodes CASSLQAGGTEAFF.

This chain links TRBV15 with TRBJ1-2, with D perhaps TRBD1 (6 bases). Trimming removed 0 bases from V and 6 bases from J, with 11 bases in between. The CDR3 extends over 14 amino acids. Germline V gene data show CDR1 as LNHNV and CDR2 as YYDKDF (reference sequence). The CDR3: CATSRDQGPNGYTF. In DNA form, the CDR3 reads TGTGCCACCAGCAGAGATCAGGGGCCCAATGGCTACACCTTC. Combining the CDR3 with reference TRBV15 and TRBJ1-2 gives the whole variable domain DAMVIQNPRYQVTQFGKPVTLSCSQTLNHNVMYWYQQKSSQAPKLLFHYYDKDFNNEADTPDNFQSRRPNTSFCFLDIRSPGLGDTAMYLCATSRDQGPNGYTFGSGTRLTVV.

This CDR3 is CASTKGGDLDTEAFF. CDR3 DNA: TGTGCCAGCACCAAAGGGGGGGATTTGGACACTGAAGCTTTCTTT. The chain combines TRBV28 with TRBJ1-1; D is possibly TRBD1 (6 bases). Per the germline V gene, CDR1 is MDHEN and CDR2 is SYDVKM. This CDR3 region has 15 residues. Trimming removed 7 bases at V and 3 bases at J, with 18 bases between.

This chain joins TRBV6-1 and TRBJ1-1; tentatively, D is TRBD1 (5 bases). Deletions cut 5 bases from V and 5 bases from J, with 15 bases between. This CDR3 contains 14 residues. Germline-derived CDR1 and CDR2 are MNHNS and SASEGT. CDR3 DNA sequence: TGTGCCAGCAGTATCAGGGTTTTGGATACTGAAGCTTTCTTT. Translated, it gives CASSIRVLDTEAFF.

CDR3 loop: CASSSTSGDTQYF. As DNA, the CDR3 is TGTGCCAGCAGCTCTACTTCGGGAGATACGCAGTATTTT. The chain links TRBV7-2 to TRBJ2-3; D unclear. Looked up from germline, CDR1 is SGHTA and CDR2 is FQGNSA. The CDR3 loop spans 13 amino acids. The germline V and J ends were trimmed by 4 bases and 5 bases, with 10 bases remaining between them.

This chain's CDR3 is CASSIPAEGYGYTF. DNA of the CDR3: TGTGCCAGTAGTATTCCGGCAGAGGGCTATGGCTACACCTTC. The chain carries TRBV19 and TRBJ1-2, with unresolved D. Germline CDR1 reads LNHDA; CDR2 reads SQIVND (reference sequence). CDR3 size: 14 residues. V was pared by 3 bases and J by 4 bases, with 12 bases between.

This clone was counted a single time. This chain links TRBV5-4 with TRBJ2-2; TRBD1 might be the D (5 bases). CDR3 length: 11 amino acids. Trimming removed 3 bases from V and 12 bases from J, with 9 bases in between. Germline V gene data show CDR1 as SGHNT and CDR2 as YYREEE (reference sequence). The CDR3 DNA sequence: TGTGCCAGCAGCTCAGGGATTCAGCTGTTTTTT. It yields the protein CASSSGIQLFF.

This clone was counted a few times. The chain recombines TRBV5-1 with TRBJ2-1, with 8 bases fitting TRBD1. The CDR3 runs 13 residues. Per the germline V gene, CDR1 is SGHRS and CDR2 is YFSETQ. J lost 9 bases, V lost 2 bases, and 4 bases had no gene match. The CDR3 here is CASSLDRGGEQFF. Here the CDR3 DNA reads TGCGCCAGCAGCTTAGACAGGGGTGGTGAGCAGTTCTTC. Using reference TRBV5-1 and TRBJ2-1 for the parts outside the CDR3, the full variable domain is KAGVTQTPRYLIKTRGQQVTLSCSPISGHRSVSWYQQTPGQGLQFLFEYFSETQRNKGNFPGRFSGRQFSNSRSEMNVSTLELGDSALYLCASSLDRGGEQFFGPGTRLTVL.

DNA for the CDR3: TGTGCCAGCGGGCTAGCGGGAGGTGAGCAGTTCTTC. This codes for CASGLAGGEQFF. The V gene is TRBV6-5, the J gene TRBJ2-1, with 11 bases matching TRBD2. J was trimmed by 9 bases and V by 8 bases; bases with no gene match: 3. The CDR3 sequence is 12 residues long. The germline V gene encodes CDR1 MNHEY and CDR2 SVGAGI.

CDR3 coding DNA: TGTGCCAGCAGCTTAAAGGGACTAGCGGGAGGGCCCAGCACAGATACGCAGTATTTT. As protein: CASSLKGLAGGPSTDTQYF. The chain joins TRBV5-4 to TRBJ2-3; the match to TRBD2 covers 16 bases. The length of the CDR3 is 19 residues. J lost 0 bases, V lost 2 bases, and 6 bases had no gene match. From germline, CDR1 is SGHNT and CDR2 YYREEE (reference sequence).

The chain combines TRBV6-5 with TRBJ2-2; D remains ambiguous. The V gene lost 5 bases and the J gene lost 3 bases, with 4 bases spanning the gap. Germline V gene lookup returns CDR1 MNHEY and CDR2 SVGAGI. The CDR3 length is 12 residues. DNA for the CDR3: TGTGCCAGCAGTCTTCACACCGGGGAGCTGTTTTTT. It codes for CASSLHTGELFF.

The chain is built from TRBV7-3 and TRBJ2-2; D not certain. Germline values: CDR1 SGHTA, CDR2 FQGTGA. This CDR3 has 15 residues. Trimming removed 5 bases at V and 3 bases at J, with 13 bases between. The DNA of the CDR3 is TGTGCCAGCAGCCGTGACACCTCGGACACCGGGGAGCTGTTTTTT. It is translated as CASSRDTSDTGELFF.

The chain recombines TRBV12-5 with TRBJ2-7; the match to TRBD1 covers 7 bases. The trim removed 5 bases at V and 0 bases at J, leaving 4 bases unmatched. The CDR3 consists of 14 residues. The germline V gene encodes CDR1 LGHNT and CDR2 FRNRAP. CDR3 protein: CASGGTAGSYEQYF. Written as DNA, the CDR3 is TGTGCTAGTGGTGGGACAGCAGGCTCCTACGAGCAGTACTTC.

This chain connects TRBV12-5 to TRBJ2-3, with D possibly being TRBD2 (6 bases). V shed 8 bases and J shed 1 base, with 16 bases lying between them. Per germline, CDR1 LGHNT and CDR2 FRNRAP. CDR3 length: 15 amino acids. CDR3 in amino acids: CASCSPGEGTDTQYF. The CDR3 nucleotides read TGTGCTAGTTGTTCGCCGGGGGAGGGCACAGATACGCAGTATTTT. Together with reference TRBV12-5 and TRBJ2-3, the CDR3 gives the full variable domain: DARVTQTPRHKVTEMGQEVTMRCQPILGHNTVFWYRQTMMQGLELLAYFRNRAPLDDSGMPKDRFSAEMPDATLATLKIQPSEPRDSAVYFCASCSPGEGTDTQYFGPGTRLTVL.

This rearrangement joins TRBV4-1 to TRBJ1-1; 11 bases align to TRBD1. CDR1 is MGHRA, CDR2 YSYEKL, per germline. Unmatched junction bases numbered 8, after V lost 5 bases and J lost 0 bases. The CDR3 sequence is 17 residues long. The CDR3 protein is CASSLTGQGVVNTEAFF. CDR3 in DNA: TGCGCCAGCAGCTTAACGGGACAGGGGGTCGTGAACACTGAAGCTTTCTTT.

This chain connects TRBV2 to TRBJ2-7; the match to TRBD2 covers 7 bases. Germline trimming cut 7 bases from V and 4 bases from J; bases unmatched to any gene: 10. CDR3 length: 14 amino acids. CDR1 is SNHLY and CDR2 is FYNNEI in the germline V gene. The CDR3 coding sequence is TGTGCCAGCACCCGGGAGACTAGCCGGTACGAGCAGTACTTC. Protein product: CASTRETSRYEQYF.

This rearrangement joins TRBV25-1 to TRBJ1-3; D is perhaps TRBD1 (6 bases). This CDR3 is 17 amino acids long. Germline V gene data show CDR1 as MGHDK and CDR2 as SYGVNS. Trimming removed 0 bases from V and 2 bases from J, with 14 bases in between. CDR3 region: CASSEYIGQGPGNTIYF. The DNA of the CDR3 is TGTGCCAGCAGTGAATATATAGGGCAGGGGCCTGGAAACACCATATATTTT.

The V call is TRBV6-5, the J call TRBJ1-1; tentative D call: TRBD1 (6 bases). V was cut by 6 bases and J by 4 bases, with 6 bases left in between. The CDR3 contains 11 residues. Germline CDR1 reads MNHEY; CDR2 reads SVGAGI. CDR3 loop: CASRQGTEAFF. In DNA, the CDR3 is TGTGCCAGCAGACAGGGCACTGAAGCTTTCTTT.

This chain uses TRBV5-4 with TRBJ2-3, with D tentatively TRBD1 (6 bases). The CDR3 has 14 residues. V lost 5 bases to trimming and J lost 2 bases, with 12 bases between them. Germline values: CDR1 SGHNT, CDR2 YYREEE (reference sequence). The CDR3 reads CASSPWGHTDTQYF. DNA of the CDR3: TGTGCCAGCAGTCCCTGGGGGCACACAGATACGCAGTATTTT.

This chain connects TRBV5-7 to TRBJ2-7; 10 bases match TRBD1. TRBV5-7 is an ORF for which the function is uncertain. Trimming removed 5 bases from V and 0 bases from J; junction bases left unmatched: 14. The CDR3 runs to 18 residues. In nucleotides, the CDR3 is TGTGCCAGCAGGATAGGGGACAGGGGCGGGAGGTGCTCCTACGAGCAGTACTTC. It codes for CASRIGDRGGRCSYEQYF.

V gene TRBV5-6 combines with J gene TRBJ2-7; 7 bases fit TRBD2. The CDR3 runs 14 residues. Germline V CDR1 and CDR2: SGHDT, YYEEEE. The ends lost 4 bases at V and 0 bases at J; junction bases unmatched: 4. The CDR3, as DNA: TGTGCCAGCAGCAGTAGCGGGTACTCCTACGAGCAGTACTTC. Translation: CASSSSGYSYEQYF.

The chain has TRBV7-3 and TRBJ2-7, with 9 bases that match TRBD2. CDR1 is SGHTA, CDR2 FQGTGA, per germline. CDR3 length: 14 amino acids. Unmatched junction bases numbered 14, after V lost 10 bases and J lost 7 bases. DNA for the CDR3: TGTGCCACCAGTTTGGCGGGAGGGCCAGGGGAGCAGTACTTC. It is translated as CATSLAGGPGEQYF.

The chain joins TRBV9 to TRBJ2-7, with a tentative D call TRBD1 (5 bases). Germline V gene data show CDR1 as SGDLS and CDR2 as YYNGEE. The V gene lost 4 bases and the J gene lost 5 bases, with 10 bases spanning the gap. This CDR3 has 12 residues. The CDR3 DNA is TGTGCCAGCAGCTTTCAGGGCGACGAGCAGTACTTC. It codes for CASSFQGDEQYF. Full variable domain (rest looked up from reference TRBV9 and TRBJ2-7): DSGVTQTPKHLITATGQRVTLRCSPRSGDLSVYWYQQSLDQGLQFLIQYYNGEERAKGNILERFSAQQFPDLHSELNLSSLELGDSALYFCASSFQGDEQYFGPGTRLTVT.

The chain recombines TRBV30 with TRBJ1-3; maybe TRBD1 (6 bases). The V end lost 1 base, the J end lost 4 bases, and 11 bases lay between the germline ends. CDR1 is GTSNPN and CDR2 is SVGIG in the germline V gene (reference sequence). The CDR3 has 14 residues. The CDR3 protein is CAWSDPGAGNTIYF. The CDR3 nucleotides read TGTGCCTGGAGTGACCCAGGGGCCGGAAACACCATATATTTT.

The chain combines TRBV19 with TRBJ2-7; possible D gene TRBD1, 6 bases. CDR1 is LNHDA, CDR2 SQIVND, per germline (reference sequence). Trimming cost V 2 bases and J 3 bases, with 14 bases left between them. This CDR3 comprises 15 residues. CDR3 protein: CASSIWGGQSYEQYF. CDR3 nucleotide sequence: TGTGCCAGTAGTATATGGGGCGGACAGAGCTACGAGCAGTACTTC.

The rearrangement joins TRBV7-3 to TRBJ2-3; a weak D match, TRBD2 (5 bases). Trimming took 2 bases from V and 3 from J, leaving 9 bases between them. Germline V gene lookup returns CDR1 SGHTA and CDR2 FQGTGA. The CDR3 has 14 amino acids. CDR3 sequence: CASSLQGLTDTQYF. The CDR3 DNA sequence: TGTGCCAGCAGCTTACAAGGACTGACAGATACGCAGTATTTT. Full variable domain (rest looked up from reference TRBV7-3 and TRBJ2-3): GAGVSQTPSNKVTEKGKYVELRCDPISGHTALYWYRQSLGQGPEFLIYFQGTGAADDSGLPNDRFFAVRPEGSVSTLKIQRTERGDSAVYLCASSLQGLTDTQYFGPGTRLTVL.

The genes are TRBV9 and TRBJ2-1; D perhaps matches TRBD1 (6 bases). This CDR3 region has 15 residues. Germline V gene lookup returns CDR1 SGDLS and CDR2 YYNGEE. V was cut by 0 bases and J by 8 bases, with 15 bases left in between. The CDR3 nucleotides are TGTGCCAGCAGCGTAGAAAGGACAGAGGTCTATGAGCAGTTCTTC. It encodes CASSVERTEVYEQFF.

This rearrangement joins TRBV28 to TRBJ2-3; 7 bases agree with TRBD2. The CDR3 totals 17 residues. After removal of 5 bases from V and 3 bases from J, the junction contained 14 bases not matched to a gene. Germline CDR1 MDHEN, CDR2 SYDVKM. CDR3 loop: CASSRVPRGRDTDTQYF. Written as DNA, the CDR3 is TGTGCCAGCAGTAGGGTCCCCCGCGGGAGAGATACAGATACGCAGTATTTT. The full variable domain, completed using reference TRBV28 and TRBJ2-3, is DVKVTQSSRYLVKRTGEKVFLECVQDMDHENMFWYRQDPGLGLRLIYFSYDVKMKEKGDIPEGYSVSREKKERFSLILESASTNQTSMYLCASSRVPRGRDTDTQYFGPGTRLTVL.

This chain joins TRBV10-3 and TRBJ1-1; TRBD1 is a possible D gene (5 bases). The CDR3 has 16 amino acids. V dropped 0 bases and J dropped 6 bases, with 17 bases sitting between them. CDR1 and CDR2 from the germline V gene are ENHRY and SYGVKD. The CDR3 protein is CAISESQGRKFAEAFF. CDR3 sequence (DNA): TGTGCCATCAGTGAGTCGCAGGGTCGGAAGTTCGCTGAAGCTTTCTTT.

To note about this clone: Other nucleotide sequences in the sample specify the same CDR3. The chain recombines TRBV9 with TRBJ2-5; the match to TRBD2 covers 10 bases. In germline, CDR1 is SGDLS, CDR2 YYNGEE. The junction had 4 bases not matched to a gene; V was cut back by 0 bases and J by 5 bases. The CDR3 has 15 amino acids. The DNA of the CDR3 is TGTGCCAGCAGCGTAGGTTTAGCGGGAGGTGAGACCCAGTACTTC. Encoded protein: CASSVGLAGGETQYF.

The chain employs TRBV7-6 and TRBJ2-1; 8 positions match TRBD1. V dropped 1 base and J dropped 9; count of bases not matched to a gene: 8. From germline, CDR1 is SGHVS and CDR2 FNYEAQ. The CDR3 loop spans 15 amino acids. The CDR3 DNA follows: TGTGCCAGCAGCTTAGGATCCGGGACAGGTAGTGAGCAGTTCTTC. As protein: CASSLGSGTGSEQFF. Drawing the rest from reference TRBV7-6 and TRBJ2-1, the complete variable domain is GAGVSQSPRYKVTKRGQDVALRCDPISGHVSLYWYRQALGQGPEFLTYFNYEAQQDKSGLPNDRFSAERPEGSISTLTIQRTEQRDSAMYRCASSLGSGTGSEQFFGPGTRLTVL.